The next 10 T cell receptor beta chains were all read from a single sample in a study of T-cell memory formation after mild COVID-19. TCRdb re-called the 5' RACE reads with MiXCR, one entry per CDR3 protein. The sample lists approximately 500,000 distinct CDR3 sequences, roughly 23% occurring once. Sequenced material: PBMCs or a T cell subset sorted from them (not recorded which). The receptors originated from an adult woman who had mild COVID-19 (a few samples of this study predate the infection). Cell type and time point are not known.

The V call is TRBV4-2, the J call TRBJ1-3; D may be TRBD1 (6 bases). CDR3 size: 16 residues. V lost 0 bases and J 2 bases, leaving 11 bases between the germline ends. From germline, CDR1 is LGHNA and CDR2 YNFKEQ. The CDR3 coding sequence is TGTGCCAGCAGCCAAGATGGGGGGCGCGCTGGAAACACCATATATTTT. Its translation is CASSQDGGRAGNTIYF.

The table lists this clonotype with many counts. The chain uses TRBV24-1 and TRBJ2-1; no clear D. Germline CDR1 and CDR2: KGHDR and SFDVKD. The CDR3 length is 16 residues. The V and J ends lost 7 bases and 4 bases respectively, with 19 bases between them. CDR3 bases: TGTGCCACCAGAGGTGATAGCCCGTCAGGATACAATGAGCAGTTCTTC. Protein sequence: CATRGDSPSGYNEQFF.

This clonotype has only a few counts. This chain joins TRBV30 and TRBJ2-1; 9 nucleotides match TRBD2. With V trimmed by 2 bases and J by 8 bases, 10 bases remained unmatched. In germline, CDR1 is GTSNPN, CDR2 SVGIG (reference sequence). The CDR3 has 15 amino acids. In DNA form, the CDR3 reads TGTGCCTGGAGTAGGCTAGCGGGAATTAGGGATGAGCAGTTCTTC. This gives the protein CAWSRLAGIRDEQFF. Full variable domain (missing parts from reference TRBV30 and TRBJ2-1): SQTIHQWPATLVQPVGSPLSLECTVEGTSNPNLYWYRQAAGRGLQLLFYSVGIGQISSEVPQNLSASRPQDRQFILSSKKLLLSDSGFYLCAWSRLAGIRDEQFFGPGTRLTVL.

This clonotype was picked up a small number of times. The chain uses TRBV6-4 and TRBJ1-3, with D hard to call. CDR1 and CDR2 from the germline V gene are MRHNA and SNTAGT. The CDR3 totals 18 residues. Deletions cut 0 bases from V and 8 bases from J, with 23 bases between. DNA for the CDR3: TGTGCCAGCAGTGACTCGAAAATGGGCGAGAAGGAAAAAGACACCATATATTTT. It translates to CASSDSKMGEKEKDTIYF.

The rearrangement joins TRBV6-2 or TRBV6-3 to TRBJ2-2; D might be TRBD1 or TRBD2, each matching 5 bases. Trimming shortened V by 4 bases and J by 7 bases, and 16 bases separated the two germline ends. This CDR3 spans 15 amino acids. The germline gives CDR1 MNHEY, CDR2 SVGEGT. The CDR3 nucleotides read TGTGCCAGCAGTTGGGACCTGTCTGGGCGCGGGGAGCTGTTTTTT. The encoded protein is CASSWDLSGRGELFF.

This rearrangement joins TRBV29-1 to TRBJ2-3, with D hard to call. V lost 1 base, J lost 11 bases, and 13 bases lay in between. CDR3 length equals 12 residues. Germline CDR1 is SQVTM and CDR2 is ANQGSEA. CDR3 amino acids: CSVEARASGQYF. Written as DNA, the CDR3 is TGCAGCGTTGAAGCCCGGGCCTCAGGGCAGTATTTT.

In its sample, this clonotype was seen a few times. The rearrangement joins TRBV7-9 to TRBJ2-7; D gene unclear. The CDR3 extends over 12 amino acids. V dropped 7 bases and J dropped 2 bases, with 9 bases sitting between them. Germline V gives CDR1 SEHNR, CDR2 FQNEAQ (reference sequence). CDR3 coding DNA: TGTGCCAGCATGCTAGGCACCTACGAGCAGTACTTC. It encodes CASMLGTYEQYF.

This rearrangement joins TRBV15 to TRBJ2-1; 9 nucleotides align to TRBD1. The CDR3 runs 13 residues. The trim removed 7 bases at V and 8 bases at J, leaving 6 bases unmatched. The germline gives CDR1 LNHNV, CDR2 YYDKDF (reference sequence). CDR3 DNA sequence: TGTGCCACCACCCGACAGGGGGATGATGAGCAGTTCTTC. This codes for CATTRQGDDEQFF.

V usage is TRBV7-9 and J usage is TRBJ1-1; D not certain. V lost 0 bases and J lost 4, with 9 bases in between. The CDR3 runs 14 residues. Germline loops: CDR1 SEHNR, CDR2 FQNEAQ (reference sequence). The CDR3 DNA reads as TGTGCCAGCAGCTTAGCGGGGATTGGCACTGAAGCTTTCTTT. Translated, it gives CASSLAGIGTEAFF.

The rearrangement uses TRBV7-8 and TRBJ2-3; D gene ambiguous. The CDR3 totals 15 residues. Germline V gene sequence: CDR1 SGHVS, CDR2 FQNEAQ. With 1 base removed from V and 4 bases from J, the gap between germline ends came to 12 bases. CDR3 nucleotide sequence: TGTGCCAGCAGCTTAGAAGAAAGCCGTCCAGATACGCAGTATTTT. Its translation: CASSLEESRPDTQYF.